This T cell receptor (beta chain) was captured in a study of T cells in localized non-small cell lung cancer. As to this clone: Its antigen is still unknown.

Profiled with immunoSEQ multiplex PCR; TCRdb holds only in-frame clones, not every one. The sample consists of about 59,000 clones, around 90% of them appearing once. Study outcomes and limitations: Median detection of top 100 tumor clones in adjacent lung was roughly 61 clones. It was uninvolved adjacent lung that showed the highest T cell clonality, exceeding tumor. Sequencing involved a lone tumor region, leaving heterogeneity possible.

The CDR3 has 15 amino acids. V lost 5 bases to trimming and J lost 0 bases; unmatched junction nucleotides: 6. CDR1 MNHNS and CDR2 SASEGT come from the germline V gene. The V call is TRBV6-1, the J call TRBJ2-7; 8 positions agree with TRBD2. The receptor was derived from a man aged 35-75 years with stage I squamous cell lung carcinoma. Sequencing was performed on peripheral blood, taken before any cancer treatment. Written as DNA, the CDR3 is TGTGCCAGCAGTCGACTAGCGCTTAGCTCCTACGAGCAGTACTTC. Translation: CASSRLALSSYEQYF.